This T cell receptor beta chain was observed in a study of T cell responses to AZD1222 COVID-19 vaccine. General observations from the study: Only after the peak T cell response were repertoires sampled.

For this clone: The antigen remains unidentified.

TCRdb keeps only in-frame clones here, not all; method: immunoSEQ multiplex PCR. The repertoire consists of about 84,000 clones, with about 85% occurring once and the leading ten covering 1.5%. The V gene's germline CDR1 is LGHNA and CDR2 YSLEER. V was pared by 1 base and J by 0 bases, with 2 bases of the junction left unmatched. This CDR3 spans 18 amino acids. This sequence was found in an adult in good health. This sequence joins TRBV4-3 and TRBJ2-6; 11 bases map to TRBD2. Sequencing was performed on peripheral blood, taken on day 0 of AZD1222 vaccination. CDR3 DNA: TGCGCCAGCAGCCAAGTGGGACTAGCGGCCTCTGGGGCCAACGTCCTGACTTTC. It is translated as CASSQVGLAASGANVLTF.